This TCR beta chain was recorded in a study of graft-versus-host responses after intestinal transplantation. Across the study: Each recipient received a multivisceral, liver-intestinal, or isolated intestinal graft. Anti-thymocyte globulin induction preceded approximately three years of tacrolimus and steroid maintenance in all recipients.

As concerns this clone: Antigen specificity is unknown.

Method: immunoSEQ multiplex PCR; TCRdb's copy keeps in-frame clones and lacks some. The sample records roughly 89,000 clones, approximately 90% being singletons. The CDR3 spans 13 residues. Trimming shortened V by 2 bases and J by 8 bases, and 10 bases separated the two germline ends. Germline CDR1 and CDR2: MNHEY and SVGAGI. Broader study findings: Early declines in HvG clones that occurred post-transplant were associated with peak circulating GvH clone levels. There were GvH clones found in recipient marrow, and some of them appeared first in ileum or blood.

The source of this sequence is a human donor who received an intestinal transplant. Sequencing used unstimulated CD4+ T cells sorted from spleen or lymph node cells, obtained before intestinal transplant. The rearrangement uses TRBV6-5 and TRBJ2-1; D perhaps matches TRBD1 (6 bases). CDR3 protein: CASSYTRGYEQFF. DNA for the CDR3: TGTGCCAGCAGTTACACCAGGGGATATGAGCAGTTCTTC.